This entry concerns a single T cell receptor beta chain. These data are taken from a study of siplizumab effects on memory and regulatory T cells. From germline, CDR1 is MGHRA and CDR2 YSYEKL. CDR3 size: 17 residues. V dropped 0 bases and J dropped 0 bases, with 12 bases sitting between them. Clones were read by immunoSEQ multiplex PCR, and TCRdb kept only the in-frame ones, dropping some. Here the sample spans some 41,000 clones, roughly 90% being singletons. Across a few donor pairs, the naive, memory, effector memory and TEMRA subsets were sequenced without stimulation. The TCR was taken from a human donor in good health. The chain joins TRBV4-1 to TRBJ2-4; D is undetermined. Sequencing was performed on naive CD4+ T cells sorted from blood. The CDR3 DNA reads TGCGCCAGCAGCCAAGAAACGGCGGATTTAGCCAAAAACATTCAGTACTTC. Amino acids: CASSQETADLAKNIQYF.